This T cell receptor beta chain was captured in a study of T cell responses to AZD1222 COVID-19 vaccine. Overall study findings and caveats: The study sampled repertoires only after the peak T cell response.

As concerns this clone: Antigen specificity is unknown.

Second-dose timings of about 4 or about 12 weeks were pooled. Germline CDR1 and CDR2: GTSNPN and SVGIG (reference sequence). V was clipped by 3 bases and J by 8 bases, with 16 bases between them. The CDR3 runs 13 residues. Here immunoSEQ multiplex PCR was the method, and the copy in TCRdb shows in-frame clones only, minus some. The data hold about 160,000 clones, with about 91% observed a single time. The chain couples TRBV30 to TRBJ1-2; no clear D gene. The source of this sequence is an adult who received the AZD1222 COVID-19 vaccine. Specimen: peripheral blood, collected 28 days after the second AZD1222 dose. The DNA for the CDR3 is TGTGCCTGGAGGGTTTCCGGTGTGGGAGGCTACACCTTC. Translating gives CAWRVSGVGGYTF.